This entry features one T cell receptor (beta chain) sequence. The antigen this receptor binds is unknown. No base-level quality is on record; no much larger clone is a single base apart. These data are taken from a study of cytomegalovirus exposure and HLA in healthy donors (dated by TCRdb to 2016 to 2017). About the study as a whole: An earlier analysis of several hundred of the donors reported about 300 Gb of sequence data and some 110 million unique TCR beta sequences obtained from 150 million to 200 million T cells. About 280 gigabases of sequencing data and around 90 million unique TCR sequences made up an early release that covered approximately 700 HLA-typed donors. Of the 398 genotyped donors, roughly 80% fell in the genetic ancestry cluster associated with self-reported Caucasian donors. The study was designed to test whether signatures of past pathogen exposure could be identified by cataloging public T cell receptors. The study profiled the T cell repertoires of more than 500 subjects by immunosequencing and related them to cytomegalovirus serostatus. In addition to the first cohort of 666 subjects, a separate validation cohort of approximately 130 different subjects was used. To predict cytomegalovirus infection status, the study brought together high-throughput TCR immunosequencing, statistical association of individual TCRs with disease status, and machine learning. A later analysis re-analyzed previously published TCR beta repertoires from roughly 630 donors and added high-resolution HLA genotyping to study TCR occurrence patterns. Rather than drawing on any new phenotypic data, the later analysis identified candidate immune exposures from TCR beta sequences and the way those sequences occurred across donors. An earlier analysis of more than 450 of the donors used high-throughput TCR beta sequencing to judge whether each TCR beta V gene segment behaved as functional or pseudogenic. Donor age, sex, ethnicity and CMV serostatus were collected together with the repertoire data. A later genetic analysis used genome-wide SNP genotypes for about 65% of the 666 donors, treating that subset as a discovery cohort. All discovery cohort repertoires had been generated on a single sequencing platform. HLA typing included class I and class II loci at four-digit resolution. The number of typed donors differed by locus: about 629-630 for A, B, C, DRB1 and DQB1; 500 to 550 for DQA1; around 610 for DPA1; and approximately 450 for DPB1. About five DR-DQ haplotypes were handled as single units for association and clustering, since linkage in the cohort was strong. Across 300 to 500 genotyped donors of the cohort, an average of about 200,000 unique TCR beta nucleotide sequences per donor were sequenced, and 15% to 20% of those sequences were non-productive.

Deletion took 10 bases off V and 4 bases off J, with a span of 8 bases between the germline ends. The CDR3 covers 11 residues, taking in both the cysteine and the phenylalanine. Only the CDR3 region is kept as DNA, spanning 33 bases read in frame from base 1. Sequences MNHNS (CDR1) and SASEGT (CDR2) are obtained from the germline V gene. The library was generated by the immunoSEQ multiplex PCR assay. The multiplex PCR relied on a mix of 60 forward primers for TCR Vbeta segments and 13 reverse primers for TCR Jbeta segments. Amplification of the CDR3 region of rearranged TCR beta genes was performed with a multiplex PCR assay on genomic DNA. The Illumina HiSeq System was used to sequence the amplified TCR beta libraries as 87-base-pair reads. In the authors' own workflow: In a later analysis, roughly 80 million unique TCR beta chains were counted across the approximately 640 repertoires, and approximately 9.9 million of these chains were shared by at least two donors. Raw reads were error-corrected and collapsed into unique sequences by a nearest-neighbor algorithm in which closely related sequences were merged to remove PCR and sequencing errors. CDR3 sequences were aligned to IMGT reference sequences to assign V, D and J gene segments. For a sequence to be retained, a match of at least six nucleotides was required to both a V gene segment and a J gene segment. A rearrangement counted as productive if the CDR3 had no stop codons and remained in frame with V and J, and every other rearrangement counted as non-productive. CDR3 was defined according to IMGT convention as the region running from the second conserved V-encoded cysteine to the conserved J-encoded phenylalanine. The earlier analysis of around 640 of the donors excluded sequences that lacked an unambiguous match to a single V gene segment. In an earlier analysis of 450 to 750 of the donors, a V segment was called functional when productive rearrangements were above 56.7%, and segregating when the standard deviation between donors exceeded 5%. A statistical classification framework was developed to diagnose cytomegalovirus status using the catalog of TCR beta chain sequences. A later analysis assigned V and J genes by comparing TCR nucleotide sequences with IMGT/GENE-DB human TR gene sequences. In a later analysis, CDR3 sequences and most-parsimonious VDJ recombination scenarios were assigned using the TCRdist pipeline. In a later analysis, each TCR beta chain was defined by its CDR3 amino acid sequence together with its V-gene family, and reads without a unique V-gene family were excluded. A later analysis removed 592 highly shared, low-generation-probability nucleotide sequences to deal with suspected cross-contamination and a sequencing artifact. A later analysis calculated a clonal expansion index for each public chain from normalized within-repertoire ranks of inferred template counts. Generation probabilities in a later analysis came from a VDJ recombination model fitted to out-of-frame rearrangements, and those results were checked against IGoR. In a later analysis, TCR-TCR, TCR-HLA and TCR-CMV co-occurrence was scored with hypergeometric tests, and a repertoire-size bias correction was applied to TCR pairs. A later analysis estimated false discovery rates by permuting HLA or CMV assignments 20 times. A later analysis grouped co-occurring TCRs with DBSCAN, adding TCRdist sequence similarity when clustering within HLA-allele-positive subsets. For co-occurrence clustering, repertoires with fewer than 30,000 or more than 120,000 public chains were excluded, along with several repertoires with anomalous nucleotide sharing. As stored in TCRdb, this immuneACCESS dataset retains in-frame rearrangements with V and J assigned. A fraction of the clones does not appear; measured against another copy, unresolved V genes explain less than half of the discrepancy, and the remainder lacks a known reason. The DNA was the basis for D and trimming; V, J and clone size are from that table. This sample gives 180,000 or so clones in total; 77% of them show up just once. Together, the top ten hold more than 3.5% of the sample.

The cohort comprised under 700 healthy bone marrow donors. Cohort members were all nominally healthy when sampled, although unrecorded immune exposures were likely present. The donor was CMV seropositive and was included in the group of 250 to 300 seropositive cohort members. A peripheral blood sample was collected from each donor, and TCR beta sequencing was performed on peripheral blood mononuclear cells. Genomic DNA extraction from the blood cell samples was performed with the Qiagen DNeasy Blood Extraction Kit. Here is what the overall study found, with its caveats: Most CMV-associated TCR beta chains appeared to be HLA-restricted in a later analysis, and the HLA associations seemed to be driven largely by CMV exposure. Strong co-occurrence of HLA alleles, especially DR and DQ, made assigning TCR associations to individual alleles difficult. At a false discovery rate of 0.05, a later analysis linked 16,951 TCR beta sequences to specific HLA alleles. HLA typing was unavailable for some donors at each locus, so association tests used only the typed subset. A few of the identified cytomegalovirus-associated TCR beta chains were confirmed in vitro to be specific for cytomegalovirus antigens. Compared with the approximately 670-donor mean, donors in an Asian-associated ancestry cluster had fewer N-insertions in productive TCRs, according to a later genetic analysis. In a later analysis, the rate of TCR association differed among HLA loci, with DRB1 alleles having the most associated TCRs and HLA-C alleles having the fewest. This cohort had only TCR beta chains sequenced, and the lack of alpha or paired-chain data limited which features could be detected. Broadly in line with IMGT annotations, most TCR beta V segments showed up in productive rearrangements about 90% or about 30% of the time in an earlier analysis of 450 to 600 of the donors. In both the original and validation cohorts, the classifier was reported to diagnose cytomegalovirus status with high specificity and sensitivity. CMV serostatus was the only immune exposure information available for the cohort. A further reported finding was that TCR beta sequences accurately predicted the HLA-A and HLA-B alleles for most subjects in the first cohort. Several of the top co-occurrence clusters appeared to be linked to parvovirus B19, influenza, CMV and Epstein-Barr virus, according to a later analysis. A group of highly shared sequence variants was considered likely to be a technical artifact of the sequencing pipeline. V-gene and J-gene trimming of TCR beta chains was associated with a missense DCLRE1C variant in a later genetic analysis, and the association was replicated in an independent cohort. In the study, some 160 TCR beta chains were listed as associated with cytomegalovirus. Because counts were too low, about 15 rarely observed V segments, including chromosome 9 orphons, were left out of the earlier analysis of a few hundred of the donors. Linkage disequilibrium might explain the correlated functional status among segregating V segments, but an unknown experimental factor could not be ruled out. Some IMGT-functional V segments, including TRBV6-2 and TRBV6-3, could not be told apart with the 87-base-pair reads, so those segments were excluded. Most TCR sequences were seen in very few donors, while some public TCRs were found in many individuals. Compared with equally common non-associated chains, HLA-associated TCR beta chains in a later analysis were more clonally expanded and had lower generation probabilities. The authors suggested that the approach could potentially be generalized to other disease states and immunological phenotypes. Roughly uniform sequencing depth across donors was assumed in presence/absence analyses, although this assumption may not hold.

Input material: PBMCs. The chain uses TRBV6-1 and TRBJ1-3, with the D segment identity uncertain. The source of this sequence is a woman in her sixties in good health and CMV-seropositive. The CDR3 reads CATRLGNTIYF. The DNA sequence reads TGTGCCACCCGACTAGGAAACACCATATATTTT.